What follows is one TCR beta chain and its context. The junction departs from germline at one end; a sequencing error may be responsible. CDR3 length equals 14 residues. CDR1 and CDR2 from the germline V gene are SGHNT and YYREEE (reference sequence). These data belong to a study of CD8+CD57+ T cells in acquired aplastic anemia. Sequenced patients had shown CD8+CD57+ cell expansion by flow cytometry. CDR3 and TCR beta VDJ profiling relied on a genomic DNA template. MiXCR, applied by TCRdb to the reads, yields one record per CDR3 protein. The table has 260,000 or so distinct CDR3 sequences, around 82% seen once.

Sequenced material: sorted CD4+, CD8+, or CD8+CD57+ T cells (not recorded which) from PBMCs. The clonotype comes from a human donor with aplastic anemia. The gene calls are TRBV5-4 and TRBJ2-3; 12 bases align to TRBD2. CDR3 DNA sequence: TGCGCCAGCAGCCAAGAGGGACTAGCGGGTACGCAGTATTTT. Amino acids: CASSQEGLAGTQYF.